This T cell receptor (beta chain) was captured in a study of memory CD4+ T cells and cytomegalovirus serostatus. Study-level information: Healthy Belgian adult donors included about nine CMV-positive and 24 CMV-negative people.

Study results and limitations: Of 164 reported CMV TCRbeta sequences, just over 65 were found in memory CD4+ repertoires. Repertoires predicted CMV serostatus with median bootstrapped AUC of approximately 0.95.

CDR3 length: 14 amino acids. The V gene lost 1 base and the J gene lost 8 bases, with 12 bases spanning the gap. Germline assignment: CDR1 SGHRS and CDR2 YFSETQ. Concerning this clone: No antigen is known for it.

Profiled with immunoSEQ multiplex PCR; TCRdb holds only in-frame clones, not every one. The sample yields some 87,000 clones, 80% seen once. Single viable CD3+CD4+CD8-CD45RO+ cells were sorted as the memory CD4+ T cells. The sequence was collected from an adult in good health and CMV-seropositive. This chain links TRBV5-1 with TRBJ1-4; maybe TRBD1 (6 bases). The sample comprised memory CD4+ T cells from blood. The CDR3 DNA reads as TGCGCCAGCAGCTTGTCGGAGGGGGGCGAAAAACTGTTTTTT. This translates into CASSLSEGGEKLFF.